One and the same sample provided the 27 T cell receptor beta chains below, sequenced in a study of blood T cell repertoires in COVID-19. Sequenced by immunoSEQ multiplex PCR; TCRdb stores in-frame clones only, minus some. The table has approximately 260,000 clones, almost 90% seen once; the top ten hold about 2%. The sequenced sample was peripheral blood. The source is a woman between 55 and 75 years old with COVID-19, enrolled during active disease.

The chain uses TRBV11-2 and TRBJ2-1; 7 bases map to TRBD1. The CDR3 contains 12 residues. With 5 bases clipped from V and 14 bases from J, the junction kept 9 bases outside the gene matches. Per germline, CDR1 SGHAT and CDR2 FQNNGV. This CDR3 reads CASSADRARKFF. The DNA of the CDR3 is TGTGCCAGCAGCGCAGACAGGGCACGGAAGTTCTTC.

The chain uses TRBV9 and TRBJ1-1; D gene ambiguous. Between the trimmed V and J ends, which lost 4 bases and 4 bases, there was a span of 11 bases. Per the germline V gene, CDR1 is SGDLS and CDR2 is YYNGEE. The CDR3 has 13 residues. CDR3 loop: CASSPVLFTEAFF. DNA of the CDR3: TGTGCCAGCAGCCCGGTACTGTTCACTGAAGCTTTCTTT.

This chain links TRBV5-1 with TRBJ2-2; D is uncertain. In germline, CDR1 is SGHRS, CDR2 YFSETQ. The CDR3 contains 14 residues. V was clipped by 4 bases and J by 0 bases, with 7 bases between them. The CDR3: CASSRDTNTGELFF. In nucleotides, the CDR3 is TGCGCCAGCAGCCGTGACACGAACACCGGGGAGCTGTTTTTT.

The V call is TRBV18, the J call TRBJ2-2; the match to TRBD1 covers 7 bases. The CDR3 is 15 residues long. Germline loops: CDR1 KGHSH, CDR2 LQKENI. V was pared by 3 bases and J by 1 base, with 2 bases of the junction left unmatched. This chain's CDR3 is CASSPTGRNTGELFF. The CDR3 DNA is TGTGCCAGCTCACCGACAGGGAGGAACACCGGGGAGCTGTTTTTT.

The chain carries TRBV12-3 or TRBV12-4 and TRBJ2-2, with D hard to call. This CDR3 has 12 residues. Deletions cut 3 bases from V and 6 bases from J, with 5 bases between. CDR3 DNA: TGTGCCAGCAGTTTTACTGCCGGGGAGCTGTTTTTT. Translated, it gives CASSFTAGELFF.

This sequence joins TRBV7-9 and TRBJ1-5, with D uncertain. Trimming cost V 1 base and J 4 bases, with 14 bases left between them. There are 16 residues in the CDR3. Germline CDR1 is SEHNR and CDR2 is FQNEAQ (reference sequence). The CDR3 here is CASSLDPGLKNQPQHF. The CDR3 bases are TGTGCCAGCAGCTTAGATCCAGGACTGAAGAATCAGCCCCAGCATTTT. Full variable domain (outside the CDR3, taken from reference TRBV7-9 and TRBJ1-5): DTGVSQNPRHKITKRGQNVTFRCDPISEHNRLYWYRQTLGQGPEFLTYFQNEAQLEKSRLLSDRFSAERPKGSFSTLEIQRTEQGDSAMYLCASSLDPGLKNQPQHFGDGTRLSIL.

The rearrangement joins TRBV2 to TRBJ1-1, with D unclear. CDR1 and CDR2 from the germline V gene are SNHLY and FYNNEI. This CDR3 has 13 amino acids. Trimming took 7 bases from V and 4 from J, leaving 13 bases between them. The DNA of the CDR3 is TGTGCCAGCAAACGCGGGATACGCACTGAAGCTTTCTTT. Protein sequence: CASKRGIRTEAFF.

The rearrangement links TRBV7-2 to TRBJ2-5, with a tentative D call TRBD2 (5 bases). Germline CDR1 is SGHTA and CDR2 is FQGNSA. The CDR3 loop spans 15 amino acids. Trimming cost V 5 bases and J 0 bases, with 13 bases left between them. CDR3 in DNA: TGTGCCAGCAGCAAAACGGGATTTTACCAAGAGACCCAGTACTTC. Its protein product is CASSKTGFYQETQYF.

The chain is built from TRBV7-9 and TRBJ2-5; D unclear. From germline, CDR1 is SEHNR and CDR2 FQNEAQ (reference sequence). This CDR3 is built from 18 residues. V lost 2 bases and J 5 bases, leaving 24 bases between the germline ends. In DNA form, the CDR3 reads TGTGCCAGCAGCTTACCTTTCCCCGGGTCTACTATCGAGGAGACCCAGTACTTC. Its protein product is CASSLPFPGSTIEETQYF.

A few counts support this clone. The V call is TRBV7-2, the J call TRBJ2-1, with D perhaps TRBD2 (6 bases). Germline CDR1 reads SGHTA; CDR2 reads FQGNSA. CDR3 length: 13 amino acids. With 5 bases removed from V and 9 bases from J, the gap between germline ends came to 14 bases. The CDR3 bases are TGTGCCAGCAGCACCTTGGGGGGTACTGAGCAGTTCTTC. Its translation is CASSTLGGTEQFF.

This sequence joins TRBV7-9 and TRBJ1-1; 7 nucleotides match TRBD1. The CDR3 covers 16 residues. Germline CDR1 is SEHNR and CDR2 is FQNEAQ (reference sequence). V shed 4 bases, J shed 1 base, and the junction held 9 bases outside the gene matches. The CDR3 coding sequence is TGTGCCAGCAGCTCGAGACAGACAGGGAGGAACACTGAAGCTTTCTTT. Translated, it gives CASSSRQTGRNTEAFF.

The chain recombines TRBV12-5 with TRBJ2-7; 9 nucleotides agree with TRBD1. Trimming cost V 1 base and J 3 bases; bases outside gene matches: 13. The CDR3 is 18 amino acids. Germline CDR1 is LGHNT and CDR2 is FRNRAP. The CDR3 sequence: CASGLDSWDREVNYEQYF. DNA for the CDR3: TGTGCTAGTGGTTTGGATTCCTGGGACAGGGAAGTGAACTACGAGCAGTACTTC.

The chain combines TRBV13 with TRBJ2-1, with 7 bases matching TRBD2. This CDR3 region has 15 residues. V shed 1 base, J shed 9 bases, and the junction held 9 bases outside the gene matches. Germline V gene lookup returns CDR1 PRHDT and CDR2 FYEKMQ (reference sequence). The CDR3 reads CASSLVSYPGGEQFF. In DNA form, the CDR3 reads TGTGCCAGCAGCTTAGTTTCCTACCCGGGAGGTGAGCAGTTCTTC.

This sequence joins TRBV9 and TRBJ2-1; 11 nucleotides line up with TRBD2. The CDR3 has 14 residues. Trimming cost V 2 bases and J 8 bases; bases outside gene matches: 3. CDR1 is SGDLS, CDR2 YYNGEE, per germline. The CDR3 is CASSVVSGGDEQFF. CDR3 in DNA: TGTGCCAGCAGCGTCGTTAGCGGGGGGGATGAGCAGTTCTTC. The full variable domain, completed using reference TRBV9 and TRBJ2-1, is DSGVTQTPKHLITATGQRVTLRCSPRSGDLSVYWYQQSLDQGLQFLIQYYNGEERAKGNILERFSAQQFPDLHSELNLSSLELGDSALYFCASSVVSGGDEQFFGPGTRLTVL.

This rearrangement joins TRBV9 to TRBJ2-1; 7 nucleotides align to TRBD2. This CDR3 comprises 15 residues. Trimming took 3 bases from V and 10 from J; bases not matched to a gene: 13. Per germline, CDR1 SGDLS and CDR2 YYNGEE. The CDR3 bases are TGTGCCAGCAGCGGGGGGAGCGGGGTAACAGACGAGCAGTTCTTC. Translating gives CASSGGSGVTDEQFF.

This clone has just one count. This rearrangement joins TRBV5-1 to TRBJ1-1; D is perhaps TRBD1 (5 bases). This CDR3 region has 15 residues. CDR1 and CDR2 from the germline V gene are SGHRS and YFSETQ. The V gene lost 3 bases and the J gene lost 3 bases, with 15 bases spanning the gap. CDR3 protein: CASSSIQGTYTEAFF. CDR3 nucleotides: TGCGCCAGCAGCTCAATCCAGGGAACCTACACTGAAGCTTTCTTT.

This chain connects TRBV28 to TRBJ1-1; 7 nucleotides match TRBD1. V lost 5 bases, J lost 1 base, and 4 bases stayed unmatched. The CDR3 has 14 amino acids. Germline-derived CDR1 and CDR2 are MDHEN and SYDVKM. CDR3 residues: CASSRRTGNTEAFF. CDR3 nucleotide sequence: TGTGCCAGCAGTCGCCGGACAGGGAACACTGAAGCTTTCTTT.

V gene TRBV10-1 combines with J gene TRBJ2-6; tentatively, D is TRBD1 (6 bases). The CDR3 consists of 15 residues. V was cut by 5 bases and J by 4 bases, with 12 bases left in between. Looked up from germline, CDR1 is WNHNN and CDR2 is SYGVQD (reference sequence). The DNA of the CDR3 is TGCGCCAGCAGTCCAGGGGTAACAGGGGCCAACGTCCTGACTTTC. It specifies CASSPGVTGANVLTF.

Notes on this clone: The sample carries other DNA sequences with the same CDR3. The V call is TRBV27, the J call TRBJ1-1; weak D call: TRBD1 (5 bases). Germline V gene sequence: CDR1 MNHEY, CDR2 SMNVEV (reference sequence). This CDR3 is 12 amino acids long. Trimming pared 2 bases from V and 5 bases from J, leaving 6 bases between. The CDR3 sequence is CASSLRGTEAFF. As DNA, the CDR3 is TGTGCCAGCAGTTTACGGGGGACTGAAGCTTTCTTT.

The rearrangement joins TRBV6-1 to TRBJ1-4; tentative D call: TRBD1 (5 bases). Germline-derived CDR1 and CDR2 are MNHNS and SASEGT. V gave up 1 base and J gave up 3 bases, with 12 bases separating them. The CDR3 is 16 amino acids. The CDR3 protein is CASSEGLGPANEKLFF. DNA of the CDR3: TGTGCCAGCAGTGAAGGATTGGGGCCGGCTAATGAAAAACTGTTTTTT.

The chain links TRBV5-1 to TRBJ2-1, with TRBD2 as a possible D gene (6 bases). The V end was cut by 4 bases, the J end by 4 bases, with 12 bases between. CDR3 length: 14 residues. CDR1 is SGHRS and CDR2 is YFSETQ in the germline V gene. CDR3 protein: CASSAGTGYNEQFF. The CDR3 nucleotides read TGCGCCAGCAGCGCGGGGACGGGATACAATGAGCAGTTCTTC.

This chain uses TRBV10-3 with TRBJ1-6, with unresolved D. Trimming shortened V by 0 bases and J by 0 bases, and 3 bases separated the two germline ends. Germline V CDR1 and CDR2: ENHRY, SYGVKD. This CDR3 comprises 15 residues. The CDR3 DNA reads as TGTGCCATCAGTGAGTCTAACTCCTATAATTCACCCCTCCACTTT. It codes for CAISESNSYNSPLHF.

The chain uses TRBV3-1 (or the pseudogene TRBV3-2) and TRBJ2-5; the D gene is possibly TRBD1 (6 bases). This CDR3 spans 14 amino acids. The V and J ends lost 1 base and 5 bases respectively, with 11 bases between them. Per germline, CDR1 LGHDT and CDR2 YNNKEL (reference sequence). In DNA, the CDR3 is TGTGCCAGCAGCCAAGGGGGGCCCGGGGAGACCCAGTACTTC. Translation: CASSQGGPGETQYF.

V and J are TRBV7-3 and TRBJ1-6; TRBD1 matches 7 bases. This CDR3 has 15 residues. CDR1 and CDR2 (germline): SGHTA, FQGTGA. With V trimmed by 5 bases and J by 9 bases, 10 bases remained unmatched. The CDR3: CASSATGTESSPLHF. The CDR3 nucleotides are TGTGCCAGCAGCGCAACCGGGACAGAGAGTTCACCCCTCCACTTT.

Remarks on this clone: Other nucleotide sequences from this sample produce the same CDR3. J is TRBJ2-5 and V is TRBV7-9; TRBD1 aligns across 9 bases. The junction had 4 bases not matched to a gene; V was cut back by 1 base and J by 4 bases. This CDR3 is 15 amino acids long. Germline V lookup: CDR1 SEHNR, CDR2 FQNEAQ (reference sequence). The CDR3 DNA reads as TGTGCCAGCAGCTTAGAAGGACAGGGGAGAGAGACCCAGTACTTC. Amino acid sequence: CASSLEGQGRETQYF.

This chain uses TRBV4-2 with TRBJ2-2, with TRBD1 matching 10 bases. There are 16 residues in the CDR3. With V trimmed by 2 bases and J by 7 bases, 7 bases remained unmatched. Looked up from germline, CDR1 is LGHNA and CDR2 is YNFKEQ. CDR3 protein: CASSQTRTGGIGELFF. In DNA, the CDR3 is TGTGCCAGCAGCCAAACTCGGACAGGGGGTATCGGGGAGCTGTTTTTT.

CDR3 nucleotide sequence: TGTGCCAGCAACATCCGGACAGGGCGACATGGCTACACCTTC. Residues: CASNIRTGRHGYTF. This chain connects TRBV2 to TRBJ1-2, with 8 bases identical to TRBD1. There are 14 residues in the CDR3. V shed 7 bases and J 6 bases; nucleotides not matched to a gene: 10. Germline V gene data show CDR1 as SNHLY and CDR2 as FYNNEI. The full variable domain, in which reference TRBV2 and TRBJ1-2 provide the parts outside the CDR3, is EPEVTQTPSHQVTQMGQEVILRCVPISNHLYFYWYRQILGQKVEFLVSFYNNEISEKSEIFDDQFSVERPDGSNFTLKIRSTKLEDSAMYFCASNIRTGRHGYTFGSGTRLTVV.